The TCR beta chain under discussion was sequenced for a study of T-cell memory formation after mild COVID-19. About the research overall: There were largely donor-specific TCR clusters.

Points from the study as a whole: Researchers report contracting CD4+ clones mostly in CM and EM, with CD8+ clones in EMRA. That cross-reactive memory joined was suggested by some responding clones appearing in pre-infection memory. Clones shrinking from day 15 to 85 showed even CD4/CD8 mixes; later expanders tilted CD4+.

This clonotype was counted only a few times. The antigen is undetermined. Germline values: CDR1 SGHKS, CDR2 YYEKEE (reference sequence). Trimming removed 2 bases at V and 5 bases at J, with 10 bases between. There are 13 residues in the CDR3. Each CDR3 protein is one row after TCRdb ran MiXCR on the 5' RACE reads. The repertoire has about 130,000 distinct CDR3 sequences, 16% of them found once; the top ten carry roughly 14%. Sequencing was performed on PBMCs or a T cell subset sorted from them (not recorded which). The chain links TRBV5-5 to TRBJ2-5; no clear D. This sequence originates from an adult woman who had mild COVID-19 (a few samples of this study predate the infection). Cell type and time point are not known. The CDR3 nucleotides read TGTGCCAGCAGCTTAGGCCTCTCCGAGACCCAGTACTTC. Its translation is CASSLGLSETQYF.